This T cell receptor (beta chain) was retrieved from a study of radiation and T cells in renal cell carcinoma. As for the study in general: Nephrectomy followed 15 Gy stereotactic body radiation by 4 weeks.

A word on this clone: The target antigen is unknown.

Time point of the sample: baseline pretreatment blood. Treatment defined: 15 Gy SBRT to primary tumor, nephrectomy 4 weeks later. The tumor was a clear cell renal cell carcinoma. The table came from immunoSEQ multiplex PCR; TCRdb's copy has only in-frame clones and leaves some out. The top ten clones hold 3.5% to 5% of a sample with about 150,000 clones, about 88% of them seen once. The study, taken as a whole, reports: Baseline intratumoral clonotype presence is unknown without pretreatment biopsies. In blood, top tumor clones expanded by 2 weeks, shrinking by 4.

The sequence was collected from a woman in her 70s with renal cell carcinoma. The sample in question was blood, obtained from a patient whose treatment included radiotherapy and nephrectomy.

This chain's CDR3 is CASSFAGRVNQPQHF. CDR3 bases: TGTGCCAGCAGTTTCGCGGGTAGGGTCAATCAGCCCCAGCATTTT. The chain couples TRBV27 to TRBJ1-5; D is uncertain. Germline V gene lookup returns CDR1 MNHEY and CDR2 SMNVEV (reference sequence). With 3 bases removed from V and 3 bases from J, the gap between germline ends came to 12 bases. This CDR3 is 15 amino acids long.